This T cell receptor beta chain was captured in a study of blood T cells in healthy people across ages. Across the study: T cells yielded about one barcoded beta molecule per two cells through template switching.

With a J-beta primer mix and a sample-barcoded 5' primer, a second PCR ran about 7 to 11 cycles. Every cDNA molecule carried a tag from a template-switch adaptor bearing 12 random nucleotides. MiXCR, run by TCRdb on the 5' RACE reads, gives a single entry per CDR3 protein. The sample includes around 1,500,000 distinct CDR3 sequences, around 39% of them seen just once. Germline values: CDR1 DFQATT, CDR2 SNEGSKA (reference sequence). The CDR3 spans 16 residues. V was pared by 0 bases and J by 0 bases, with 12 bases between. V usage is TRBV20-1 and J usage is TRBJ2-1; D might be TRBD2 (5 bases). This TCR came from a young woman in good health. The sequencing sample was made of blood. The CDR3 loop reads CSARELSAGSYNEQFF. The CDR3 DNA reads TGCAGTGCTAGAGAGCTCAGTGCGGGCTCCTACAATGAGCAGTTCTTC.